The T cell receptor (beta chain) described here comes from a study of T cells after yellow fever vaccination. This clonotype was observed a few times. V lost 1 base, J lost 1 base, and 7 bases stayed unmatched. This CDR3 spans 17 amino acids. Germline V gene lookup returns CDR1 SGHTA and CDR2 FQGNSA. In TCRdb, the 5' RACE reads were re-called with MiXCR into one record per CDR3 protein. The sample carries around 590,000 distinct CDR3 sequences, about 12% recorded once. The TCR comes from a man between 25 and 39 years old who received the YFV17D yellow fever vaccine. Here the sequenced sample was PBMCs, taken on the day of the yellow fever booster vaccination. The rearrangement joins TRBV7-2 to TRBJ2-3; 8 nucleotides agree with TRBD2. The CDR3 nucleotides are TGTGCCAGCAGCTTAGAGCGGGGGACGCAAGGCACAGATACGCAGTATTTT. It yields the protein CASSLERGTQGTDTQYF.